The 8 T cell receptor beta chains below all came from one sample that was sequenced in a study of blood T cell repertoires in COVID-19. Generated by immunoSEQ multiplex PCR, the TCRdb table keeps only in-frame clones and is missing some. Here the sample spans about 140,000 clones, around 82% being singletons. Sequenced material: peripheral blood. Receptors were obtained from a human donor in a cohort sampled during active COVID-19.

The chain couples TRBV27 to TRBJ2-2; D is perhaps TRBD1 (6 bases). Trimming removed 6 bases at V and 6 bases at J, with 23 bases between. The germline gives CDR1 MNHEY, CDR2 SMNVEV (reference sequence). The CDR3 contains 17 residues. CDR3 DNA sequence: TGTGCCAGCAGATTCACAGGGATGACTGATAACGCCGGGGAGCTGTTTTTT. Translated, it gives CASRFTGMTDNAGELFF.

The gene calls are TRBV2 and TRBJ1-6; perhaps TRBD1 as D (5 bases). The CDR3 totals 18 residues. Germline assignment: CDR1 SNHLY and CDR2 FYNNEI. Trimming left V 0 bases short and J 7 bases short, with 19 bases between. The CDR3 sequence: CASSEAWPWAGRNSPLHF. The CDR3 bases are TGTGCCAGCAGTGAAGCCTGGCCCTGGGCGGGGCGGAATTCACCCCTCCACTTT.

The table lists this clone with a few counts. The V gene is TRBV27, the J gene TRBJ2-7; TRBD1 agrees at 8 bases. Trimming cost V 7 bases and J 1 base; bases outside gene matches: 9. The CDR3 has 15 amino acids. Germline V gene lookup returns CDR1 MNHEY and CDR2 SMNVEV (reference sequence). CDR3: CASTHTGTGSYEQYF. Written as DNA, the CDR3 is TGTGCCAGCACACACACCGGGACAGGATCCTACGAGCAGTACTTC.

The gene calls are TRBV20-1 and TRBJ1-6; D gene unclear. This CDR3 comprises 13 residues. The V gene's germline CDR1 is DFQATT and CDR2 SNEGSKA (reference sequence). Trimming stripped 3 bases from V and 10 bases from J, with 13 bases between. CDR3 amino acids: CSASYGEGSPLHF. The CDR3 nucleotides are TGCAGTGCTAGTTACGGGGAGGGCTCACCCCTCCACTTT.

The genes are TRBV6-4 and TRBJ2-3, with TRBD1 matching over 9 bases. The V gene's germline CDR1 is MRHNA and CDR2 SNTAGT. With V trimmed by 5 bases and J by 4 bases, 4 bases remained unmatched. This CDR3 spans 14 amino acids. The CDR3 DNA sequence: TGTGCCAGCAGTACCGGGACAGGGTCAGATACGCAGTATTTT. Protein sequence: CASSTGTGSDTQYF.

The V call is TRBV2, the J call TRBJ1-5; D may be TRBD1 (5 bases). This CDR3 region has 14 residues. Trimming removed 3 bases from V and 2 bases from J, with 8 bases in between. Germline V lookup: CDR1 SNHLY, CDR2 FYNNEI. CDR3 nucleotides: TGTGCCAGCAGTGACGGCAGGGGCAATCAGCCCCAGCATTTT. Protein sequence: CASSDGRGNQPQHF.

DNA for the CDR3: TGTGCCAGCAGCCAACAGGGACAGGGGGCGAGTGAGCAGTTCTTC. It is translated as CASSQQGQGASEQFF. The rearrangement uses TRBV7-2 and TRBJ2-1; the match to TRBD1 covers 12 bases. This CDR3 has 15 amino acids. Germline assignment: CDR1 SGHTA and CDR2 FQGNSA. The trim removed 5 bases at V and 9 bases at J, leaving 8 bases unmatched.

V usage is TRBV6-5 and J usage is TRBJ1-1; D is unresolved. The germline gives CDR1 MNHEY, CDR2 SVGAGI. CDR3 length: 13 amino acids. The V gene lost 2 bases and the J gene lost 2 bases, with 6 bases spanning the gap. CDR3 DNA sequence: TGTGCCAGCAGTTACCGAGGAAACACTGAAGCTTTCTTT. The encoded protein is CASSYRGNTEAFF.